The 16 T cell receptor beta chains below were found in one sample sequenced in a study of blood T cell repertoires in COVID-19. Profiled with immunoSEQ multiplex PCR; TCRdb holds only in-frame clones, not every one. The table has more than 400,000 clones, 87% seen once. The sequenced sample consisted of PBMCs or T cells enriched from blood (not recorded which). These receptors were taken from a young woman who had recovered from COVID-19.

The genes are TRBV14 and TRBJ2-5, with a possible D match to TRBD1 (7 bases). The V gene lost 1 base and the J gene lost 5 bases, with 17 bases spanning the gap. Germline V gives CDR1 SGHDN, CDR2 FVKESK. The CDR3 runs 16 residues. The CDR3: CASSQVRGAKRETQYF. In DNA form, the CDR3 reads TGTGCCAGCAGCCAAGTCAGGGGGGCCAAACGGGAGACCCAGTACTTC.

V and J are TRBV9 and TRBJ1-3; D perhaps matches TRBD1 (6 bases). V lost 7 bases to trimming and J lost 2 bases, with 13 bases between them. This CDR3 has 14 residues. Germline CDR1 and CDR2: SGDLS and YYNGEE. The CDR3 protein is CASGPEGAGNTIYF. DNA for the CDR3: TGTGCCAGCGGACCTGAGGGGGCTGGAAACACCATATATTTT.

This chain links TRBV30 with TRBJ2-6, with D perhaps TRBD1 (6 bases). Trimming took off 3 bases at V and 0 bases at J, with 21 bases between the two ends. This CDR3 has 19 residues. The V gene's germline CDR1 is GTSNPN and CDR2 SVGIG (reference sequence). The CDR3 DNA reads TGTGCCTGGAGCGACTTCTACAGGGTAATTCGCTCTGGGGCCAACGTCCTGACTTTC. It is translated as CAWSDFYRVIRSGANVLTF.

This clone was found once. This rearrangement joins TRBV24-1 to TRBJ2-1, with 9 bases lining up with TRBD1. The CDR3 loop spans 19 amino acids. Germline assignment: CDR1 KGHDR and CDR2 SFDVKD. The ends lost 0 bases at V and 0 bases at J; junction bases unmatched: 8. CDR3 in DNA: TGTGCCACCAGTGATTTGAGCGGGGACAGGGCAAGCTCCTACAATGAGCAGTTCTTC. It encodes CATSDLSGDRASSYNEQFF.

This chain links TRBV5-1 with TRBJ2-7; 11 bases agree with TRBD2. The CDR3 extends over 15 amino acids. J was trimmed by 5 bases and V by 4 bases; bases with no gene match: 8. Germline V CDR1 and CDR2: SGHRS, YFSETQ. CDR3 nucleotide sequence: TGCGCCAGCAGCGACACCCCGACTAGCGGGGACGAGCAGTACTTC. Translated: CASSDTPTSGDEQYF. The variable domain in full, completed from reference TRBV5-1 and TRBJ2-7, reads KAGVTQTPRYLIKTRGQQVTLSCSPISGHRSVSWYQQTPGQGLQFLFEYFSETQRNKGNFPGRFSGRQFSNSRSEMNVSTLELGDSALYLCASSDTPTSGDEQYFGPGTRLTVT.

This rearrangement joins TRBV6-1 to TRBJ2-5, with a tentative D call TRBD2 (5 bases). Trimming left V 2 bases short and J 5 bases short, with 12 bases between. The CDR3 runs 14 residues. Germline V gene data show CDR1 as MNHNS and CDR2 as SASEGT. CDR3 region: CASSEPGIGETQYF. CDR3 DNA: TGTGCCAGCAGTGAACCCGGGATTGGGGAGACCCAGTACTTC.

This chain links TRBV6-5 with TRBJ1-1, with D unclear. CDR3 length equals 14 residues. Germline V lookup: CDR1 MNHEY, CDR2 SVGAGI. Trimming cost V 7 bases and J 5 bases, with 17 bases left between them. The CDR3 spells CASISPGGVTEAFF. The CDR3 DNA is TGTGCCAGCATCTCCCCTGGCGGAGTTACTGAAGCTTTCTTT.

This clone has more than one count but fewer than ten. This sequence joins TRBV18 and TRBJ1-6; 8 nucleotides line up with TRBD1. Trimming at V came to 8 bases and at J to 10 bases, leaving 13 bases not matched to a gene. CDR3 length equals 15 residues. Per germline, CDR1 KGHSH and CDR2 LQKENI. The CDR3 DNA is TGTGCCAGCACTGGAGAAGCAGGGGGCCAATCACCCCTCCACTTT. It encodes CASTGEAGGQSPLHF.

This chain uses TRBV29-1 with TRBJ1-1, with D uncertain. Per the germline V gene, CDR1 is SQVTM and CDR2 is ANQGSEA. The V end was cut by 4 bases, the J end by 2 bases, with 11 bases between. The CDR3 length is 13 residues. The CDR3 loop is CSVVGQNNTEAFF. DNA of the CDR3: TGCAGCGTTGTTGGGCAGAATAACACTGAAGCTTTCTTT.

The genes are TRBV2 and TRBJ2-5; D remains ambiguous. CDR3 size: 14 residues. Germline V gene lookup returns CDR1 SNHLY and CDR2 FYNNEI. CDR3 in DNA: TGTGGTAGTCGGCCGTTGGCCACAGTAGAGACCCAGTACTTC. Its protein product is CGSRPLATVETQYF.

The V call is TRBV12-3 or TRBV12-4, the J call TRBJ1-1; no clear D. The CDR3 is 13 amino acids. V was trimmed by 2 bases and J by 3 bases, leaving 7 bases between them. For the CDR3, the DNA is TGTGCCAGCAGTTTAACGGGAGACACTGAAGCTTTCTTT. It is translated as CASSLTGDTEAFF.

The chain employs TRBV3-1 (or the pseudogene TRBV3-2) and TRBJ1-2, with D tentatively TRBD1 (6 bases). The germline CDR1 and CDR2 sequences are LGHDT and YNNKEL (reference sequence). Between the trimmed V and J ends, which lost 6 bases and 4 bases, there was a span of 12 bases. The CDR3 length is 13 residues. CDR3 nucleotides: TGTGCCAGCAGGGACGAAGGGGGCTATGGCTACACCTTC. This sequence encodes CASRDEGGYGYTF.

This chain links TRBV6-5 with TRBJ2-7, with 8 positions matching TRBD1. CDR3 size: 13 residues. Germline CDR1 reads MNHEY; CDR2 reads SVGAGI. J gave up 8 bases and V 4 bases, and 7 bases lay outside the gene matches. The CDR3 DNA reads TGTGCCAGCAGTTCATCAGGGGGCGGTAAGCAGTACTTC. Protein product: CASSSSGGGKQYF.

This clone occurred once. The rearrangement links TRBV5-4 to TRBJ2-2; D is unclear. V was shortened by 0 bases and J by 1 base, with 10 bases between the two germline ends. CDR1 is SGHNT, CDR2 YYREEE, per germline (reference sequence). This CDR3 comprises 16 residues. The CDR3 sequence: CASSLARSMNTGELFF. In nucleotides, the CDR3 is TGTGCCAGCAGCTTGGCCCGGAGTATGAACACCGGGGAGCTGTTTTTT.

The gene calls are TRBV19 and TRBJ1-1, with 9 bases identical to TRBD1. J was trimmed by 1 base and V by 5 bases; bases with no gene match: 2. Germline assignment: CDR1 LNHDA and CDR2 SQIVND (reference sequence). The CDR3 has 14 residues. CDR3 nucleotides: TGTGCCAGTAGTGAGGGACAGGGGAACACTGAAGCTTTCTTT. Protein: CASSEGQGNTEAFF.

V is TRBV2 and J is TRBJ1-1, with TRBD1 identical over 7 bases. The CDR3 covers 17 residues. The V and J ends lost 3 bases and 0 bases, in that order; junction bases with no gene match: 10. CDR1 SNHLY and CDR2 FYNNEI come from the germline V gene. CDR3 in DNA: TGTGCCAGCAGTGAGTCCGTGAGAGGGGGCCTGAACACTGAAGCTTTCTTT. It translates to CASSESVRGGLNTEAFF.